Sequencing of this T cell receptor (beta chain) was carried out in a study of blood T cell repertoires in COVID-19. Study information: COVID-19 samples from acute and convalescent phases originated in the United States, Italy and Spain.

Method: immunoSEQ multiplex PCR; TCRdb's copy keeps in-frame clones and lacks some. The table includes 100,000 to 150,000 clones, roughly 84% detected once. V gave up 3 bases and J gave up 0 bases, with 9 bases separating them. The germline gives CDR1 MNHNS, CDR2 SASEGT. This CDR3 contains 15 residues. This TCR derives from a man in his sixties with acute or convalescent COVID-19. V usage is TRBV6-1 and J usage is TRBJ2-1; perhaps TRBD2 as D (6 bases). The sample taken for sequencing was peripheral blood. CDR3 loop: CASSDGGPSYNEQFF. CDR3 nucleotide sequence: TGTGCCAGCAGTGACGGAGGGCCCTCCTACAATGAGCAGTTCTTC.